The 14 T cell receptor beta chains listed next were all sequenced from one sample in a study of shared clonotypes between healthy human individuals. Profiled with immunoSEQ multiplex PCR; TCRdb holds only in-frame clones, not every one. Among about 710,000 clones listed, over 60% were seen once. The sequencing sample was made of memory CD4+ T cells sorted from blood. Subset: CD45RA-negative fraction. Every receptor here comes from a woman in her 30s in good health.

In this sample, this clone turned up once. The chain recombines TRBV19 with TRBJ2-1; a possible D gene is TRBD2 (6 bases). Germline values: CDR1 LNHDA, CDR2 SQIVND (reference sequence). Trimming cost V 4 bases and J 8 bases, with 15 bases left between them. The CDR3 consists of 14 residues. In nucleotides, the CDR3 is TGTGCCAGTAGTAGTGGTTATTGGGGGGATGAGCAGTTCTTC. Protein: CASSSGYWGDEQFF.

The CDR3 protein is CASSLARAGGKGYTF. CDR3 nucleotide sequence: TGCGCCAGCAGCTTGGCCAGGGCCGGGGGCAAGGGCTACACCTTC. The chain uses TRBV5-1 and TRBJ1-2; TRBD1 might be the D (6 bases). Germline V lookup: CDR1 SGHRS, CDR2 YFSETQ. Trimming cost V 0 bases and J 8 bases, with 17 bases left between them. The CDR3 has 15 amino acids.

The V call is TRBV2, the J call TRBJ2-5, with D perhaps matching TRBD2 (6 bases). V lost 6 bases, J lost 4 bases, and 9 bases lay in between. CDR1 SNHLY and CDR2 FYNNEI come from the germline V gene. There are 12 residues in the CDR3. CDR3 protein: CASRLAIETQYF. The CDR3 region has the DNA TGTGCCAGCAGACTAGCTATAGAGACCCAGTACTTC. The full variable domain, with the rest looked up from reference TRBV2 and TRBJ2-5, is EPEVTQTPSHQVTQMGQEVILRCVPISNHLYFYWYRQILGQKVEFLVSFYNNEISEKSEIFDDQFSVERPDGSNFTLKIRSTKLEDSAMYFCASRLAIETQYFGPGTRLLVL.

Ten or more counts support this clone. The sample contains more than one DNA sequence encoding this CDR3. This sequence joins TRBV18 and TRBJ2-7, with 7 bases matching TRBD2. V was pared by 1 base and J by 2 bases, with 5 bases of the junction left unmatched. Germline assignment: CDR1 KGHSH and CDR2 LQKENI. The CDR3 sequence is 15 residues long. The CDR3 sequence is CASSPRRELPYEQYF. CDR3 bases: TGTGCCAGCTCACCACGGCGGGAGCTTCCCTACGAGCAGTACTTC.

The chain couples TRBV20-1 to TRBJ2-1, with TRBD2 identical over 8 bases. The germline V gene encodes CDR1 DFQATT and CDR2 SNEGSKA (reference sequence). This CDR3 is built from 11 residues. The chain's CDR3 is CRADGRVEQFF. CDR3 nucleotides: TGCAGGGCTGACGGGAGGGTTGAGCAGTTCTTC.

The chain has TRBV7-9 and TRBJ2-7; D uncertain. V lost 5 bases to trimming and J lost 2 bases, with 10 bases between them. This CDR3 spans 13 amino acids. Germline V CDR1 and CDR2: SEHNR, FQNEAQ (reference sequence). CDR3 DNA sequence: TGTGCCAGCAGCATAATACCAGCCTACGAGCAGTACTTC. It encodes CASSIIPAYEQYF.

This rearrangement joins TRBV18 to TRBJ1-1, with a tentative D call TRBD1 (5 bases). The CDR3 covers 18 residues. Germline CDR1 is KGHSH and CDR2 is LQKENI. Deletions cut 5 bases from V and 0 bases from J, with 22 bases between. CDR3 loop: CASSSLPGPVHMNTEAFF. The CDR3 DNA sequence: TGTGCCAGCTCATCGTTACCGGGACCCGTCCACATGAACACTGAAGCTTTCTTT.

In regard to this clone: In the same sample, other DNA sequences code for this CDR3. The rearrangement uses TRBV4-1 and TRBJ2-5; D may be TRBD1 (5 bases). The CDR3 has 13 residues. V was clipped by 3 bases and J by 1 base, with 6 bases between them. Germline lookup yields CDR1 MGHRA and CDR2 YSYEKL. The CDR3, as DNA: TGCGCCAGCAGCCAGGGGCTCCAAGAGACCCAGTACTTC. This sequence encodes CASSQGLQETQYF.

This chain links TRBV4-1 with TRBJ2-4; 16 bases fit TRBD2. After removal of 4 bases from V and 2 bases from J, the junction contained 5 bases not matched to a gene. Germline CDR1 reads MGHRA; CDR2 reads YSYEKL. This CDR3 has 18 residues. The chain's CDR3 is CASSLGLAGGMTKNIQYF. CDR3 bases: TGCGCCAGCAGCCTGGGACTAGCGGGAGGGATGACCAAAAACATTCAGTACTTC.

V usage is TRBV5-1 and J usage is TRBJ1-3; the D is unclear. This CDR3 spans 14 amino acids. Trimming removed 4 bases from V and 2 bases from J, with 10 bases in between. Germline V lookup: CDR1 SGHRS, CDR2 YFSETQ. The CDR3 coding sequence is TGCGCCAGCAGCCCCGAGCTGACTGGAAACACCATATATTTT. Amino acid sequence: CASSPELTGNTIYF.

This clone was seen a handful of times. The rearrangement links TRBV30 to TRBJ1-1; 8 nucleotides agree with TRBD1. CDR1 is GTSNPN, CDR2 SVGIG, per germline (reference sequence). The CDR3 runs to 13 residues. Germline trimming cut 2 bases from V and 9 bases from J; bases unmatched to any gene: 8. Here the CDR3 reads CAWSSDRGVKAFF. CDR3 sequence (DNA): TGTGCCTGGAGTTCTGACAGGGGAGTTAAAGCTTTCTTT.

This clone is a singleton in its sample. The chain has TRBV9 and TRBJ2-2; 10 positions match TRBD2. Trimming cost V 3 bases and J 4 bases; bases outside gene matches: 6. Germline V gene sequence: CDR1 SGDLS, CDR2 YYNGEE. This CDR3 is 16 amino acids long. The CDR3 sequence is CASSGPIAGGTGELFF. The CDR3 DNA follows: TGTGCCAGCAGCGGACCAATAGCGGGAGGCACCGGGGAGCTGTTTTTT.

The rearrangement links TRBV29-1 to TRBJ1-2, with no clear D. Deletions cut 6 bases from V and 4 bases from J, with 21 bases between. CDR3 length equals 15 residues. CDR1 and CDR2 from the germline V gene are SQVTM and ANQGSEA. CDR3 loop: CSVPITSDRRYGYTF. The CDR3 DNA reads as TGCAGCGTCCCAATCACGTCGGACCGACGCTATGGCTACACCTTC.

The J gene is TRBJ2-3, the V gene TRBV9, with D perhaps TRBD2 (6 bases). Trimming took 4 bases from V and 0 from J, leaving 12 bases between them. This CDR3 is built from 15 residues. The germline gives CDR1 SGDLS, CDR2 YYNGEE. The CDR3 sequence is CASSPSSVSTDTQYF. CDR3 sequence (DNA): TGTGCCAGCAGCCCTTCTAGCGTCAGCACAGATACGCAGTATTTT.